This entry lists 14 T cell receptor beta chains sequenced from one sample in a study of tumor-infiltrating lymphocytes in oesophageal squamous cell carcinoma (TCRdb year 2016). The library was produced with PCR. Sequenced using an Illumina HiSeq 2000. The public reads were run again by TCRdb, first through fastp at Q25 and then through MiXCR, and only productive beta chains were kept. Each CDR3 protein gets just one entry, which takes the most common genes and DNA from the rows behind it. This sample lists roughly 13,000 distinct CDR3 sequences; approximately 45% were detected once. Approximately 46% of the sample belongs to the ten largest clones. Sequenced: blood. The receptors here all came from a male donor with esophageal squamous cell carcinoma.

The gene calls are TRBV4-2 and TRBJ2-3, with no clear D. The CDR3 length is 15 residues. Germline CDR1 and CDR2: LGHNA and YNFKEQ. V was shortened by 0 bases and J by 2 bases, with 9 bases between the two germline ends. Here the CDR3 DNA reads TGTGCCAGCAGCCAAGATTTTCGGATCACAGATACGCAGTATTTT. This encodes CASSQDFRITDTQYF.

The J gene is TRBJ2-1, the V gene TRBV27; D ambiguous. The ends were cut back, 3 bases at V and 7 bases at J, with 10 bases in the middle. In germline, CDR1 is MNHEY, CDR2 SMNVEV (reference sequence). The CDR3 loop spans 13 amino acids. DNA of the CDR3: TGTGCCAGCAGTTTCTCTCCTATAAATGAGCAGTTCTTC. Protein sequence: CASSFSPINEQFF.

This chain connects TRBV6-1 to TRBJ2-3; D is ambiguous. V lost 6 bases to trimming and J lost 6 bases, with 10 bases between them. CDR1 is MNHNS and CDR2 is SASEGT in the germline V gene. The CDR3 length is 12 residues. CDR3: CASRTWWDTQYF. Here the CDR3 DNA reads TGTGCCAGCAGGACCTGGTGGGATACGCAGTATTTT.

V usage is TRBV28 and J usage is TRBJ1-2; D unresolved. This CDR3 comprises 18 residues. Germline V gives CDR1 MDHEN, CDR2 SYDVKM. Trimming pared 6 bases from V and 8 bases from J, leaving 31 bases between. The CDR3 region is CASRTSSWLRPGLEGYTF. In DNA form, the CDR3 reads TGTGCCAGCAGAACCTCTAGTTGGTTACGGCCGGGGTTGGAAGGCTACACCTTC.

The chain carries TRBV7-2 and TRBJ2-7; D unresolved. The V and J ends lost 1 base and 2 bases respectively, with 9 bases between them. The CDR3 sequence is 14 residues long. Germline V gene lookup returns CDR1 SGHTA and CDR2 FQGNSA. CDR3 amino acids: CASSLVDRAYEQYF. CDR3 nucleotides: TGTGCCAGCAGCTTAGTTGATAGAGCCTACGAGCAGTACTTC.

The table lists this clonotype with a few counts. The chain recombines TRBV7-6 with TRBJ2-7; 10 bases fit TRBD2. The DNA matches TRBJ2-5 better at its end, which makes the J call doubtful. Germline V gene lookup returns CDR1 SGHVS and CDR2 FNYEAQ. This CDR3 is 15 amino acids long. The CDR3, as DNA: TGTGCCAGCAGTTCAAATAGCGGGAGGTTGGGGACCCAGTACTTC. Its protein is CASSSNSGRLGTQYF.

The chain couples TRBV7-3 to TRBJ2-4; 7 bases are a match to TRBD2. The J call is uncertain, as TRBJ2-7 better fits the DNA end. There are 15 residues in the CDR3. CDR1 and CDR2 from the germline V gene are SGHTA and FQGTGA. The CDR3 loop is CASSPRGREYDEQYF. In DNA, the CDR3 is TGTGCCAGCAGCCCGCGTGGGCGGGAGTATGACGAGCAGTACTTC.

Concerning this clonotype: At one end the junction does not follow the germline gene, possibly because of a read error. V usage is TRBV7-6 and J usage is TRBJ2-7; the match to TRBD2 covers 7 bases. The last part of the DNA fits TRBJ2-1 better; the J call may be wrong. This CDR3 is 15 amino acids long. Germline values: CDR1 SGHVS, CDR2 FNYEAQ. CDR3 nucleotide sequence: TGTGCTAGCAGCTTAGGTCAGGGAGGGGTCAATGAGCAGTTCTTC. Encoded protein: CASSLGQGGVNEQFF.

This clonotype was counted many times. The V and J genes are TRBV12-3 or TRBV12-4 and TRBJ2-7; 10 bases agree with TRBD2. The CDR3 spans 15 residues. The ends lost 6 bases at V and 7 bases at J; junction bases unmatched: 12. The CDR3 spells CASRAQREGSEEQYF. The CDR3 nucleotides read TGTGCCAGCAGGGCGCAGCGGGAGGGCAGCGAGGAGCAGTACTTC.

In its sample, this clonotype was seen many times. The chain uses TRBV12-3 or TRBV12-4 and TRBJ1-1, with 7 bases fitting TRBD1. The CDR3 totals 13 residues. The V and J ends lost 4 bases and 7 bases, in that order; junction bases with no gene match: 6. CDR3 in amino acids: CASSWTGSGEAFF. DNA for the CDR3: TGTGCCAGCAGTTGGACAGGATCAGGTGAAGCTTTCTTT.

This clonotype was seen repeatedly, ten times or more. The V call is TRBV7-2, the J call TRBJ2-1; 8 bases map to TRBD2. V dropped 1 base and J dropped 7; count of bases not matched to a gene: 6. Looked up from germline, CDR1 is SGHTA and CDR2 is FQGNSA. The CDR3 runs to 15 residues. The chain's CDR3 is CASSLVSGSGNEQFF. The CDR3 nucleotides are TGTGCCAGCAGCTTAGTAAGCGGGAGTGGGAATGAGCAGTTCTTC.

The gene calls are TRBV7-6 and TRBJ2-3, with D uncertain. The CDR3 covers 14 residues. V was pared by 5 bases and J by 10 bases, with 19 bases between. Germline loops: CDR1 SGHVS, CDR2 FNYEAQ. Written as DNA, the CDR3 is TGTGCCAGCAGCCAATCTAGGGCCGAGATAGCGCAGTATTTT. This translates into CASSQSRAEIAQYF.

The V call is TRBV28, the J call TRBJ1-4, with a weak D call TRBD1 (5 bases). CDR1 is MDHEN, CDR2 SYDVKM, per germline. The length of the CDR3 is 14 residues. V was cut by 6 bases and J by 7 bases, with 15 bases left in between. The CDR3 DNA reads TGTGCCAGCAGCGGGGCTCAGGCGATTGAAAAACTGTTTTTT. It translates to CASSGAQAIEKLFF.

The rearrangement uses TRBV7-9 and TRBJ2-5; D is uncertain. Germline CDR1 and CDR2: SEHNR and FQNEAQ (reference sequence). The CDR3 runs to 13 residues. V gave up 2 bases and J gave up 3 bases, with 7 bases separating them. The CDR3, as DNA: TGTGCCAGCAGCTTACGGGCTGAAGAGACCCAGTACTTC. This translates into CASSLRAEETQYF.